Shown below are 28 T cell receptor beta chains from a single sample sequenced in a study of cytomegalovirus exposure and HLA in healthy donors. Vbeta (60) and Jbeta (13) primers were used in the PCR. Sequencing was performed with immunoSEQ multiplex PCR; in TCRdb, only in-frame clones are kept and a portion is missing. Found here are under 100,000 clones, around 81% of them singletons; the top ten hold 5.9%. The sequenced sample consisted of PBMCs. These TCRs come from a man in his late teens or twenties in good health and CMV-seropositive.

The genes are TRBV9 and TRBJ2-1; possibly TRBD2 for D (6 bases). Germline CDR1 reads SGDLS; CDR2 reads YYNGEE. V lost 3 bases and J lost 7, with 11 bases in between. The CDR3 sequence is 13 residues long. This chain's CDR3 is CASSGDSANEQFF. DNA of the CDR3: TGTGCCAGCAGCGGGGACTCAGCAAATGAGCAGTTCTTC.

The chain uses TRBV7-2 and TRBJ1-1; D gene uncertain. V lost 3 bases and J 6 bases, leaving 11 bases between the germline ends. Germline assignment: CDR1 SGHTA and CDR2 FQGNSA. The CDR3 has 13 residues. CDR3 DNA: TGTGCCAGCAGCTTTGCGGGCTTTGCTGAAGCTTTCTTT. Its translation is CASSFAGFAEAFF.

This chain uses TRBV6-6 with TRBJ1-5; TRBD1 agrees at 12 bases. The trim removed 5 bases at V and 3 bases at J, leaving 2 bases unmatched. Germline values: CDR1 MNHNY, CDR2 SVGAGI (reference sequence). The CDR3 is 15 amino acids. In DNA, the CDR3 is TGTGCCAGCAGTGGGACAGGGGGCCTCAATCAGCCCCAGCATTTT. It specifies CASSGTGGLNQPQHF.

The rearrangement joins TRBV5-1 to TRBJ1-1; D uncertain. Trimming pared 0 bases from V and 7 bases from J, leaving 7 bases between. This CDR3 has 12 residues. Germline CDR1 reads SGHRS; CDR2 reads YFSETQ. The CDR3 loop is CASSLGGVEAFF. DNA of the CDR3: TGCGCCAGCAGCTTGGGGGGAGTTGAAGCTTTCTTT.

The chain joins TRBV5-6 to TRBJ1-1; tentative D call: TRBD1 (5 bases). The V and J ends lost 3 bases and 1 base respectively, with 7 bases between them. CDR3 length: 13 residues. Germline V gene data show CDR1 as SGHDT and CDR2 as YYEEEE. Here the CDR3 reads CASSSRGNTEAFF. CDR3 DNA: TGTGCCAGCAGCTCAAGGGGGAACACTGAAGCTTTCTTT.

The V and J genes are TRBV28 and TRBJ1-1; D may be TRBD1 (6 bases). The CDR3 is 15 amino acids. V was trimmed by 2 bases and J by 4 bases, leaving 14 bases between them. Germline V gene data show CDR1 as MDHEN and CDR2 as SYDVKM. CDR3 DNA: TGTGCCAGCAGTTTAGTCAGGGGAGGGGGCACTGAAGCTTTCTTT. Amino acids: CASSLVRGGGTEAFF.

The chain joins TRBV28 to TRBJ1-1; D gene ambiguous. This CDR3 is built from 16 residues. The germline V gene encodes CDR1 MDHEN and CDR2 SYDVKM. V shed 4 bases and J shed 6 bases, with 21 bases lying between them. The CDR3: CASSSTKRERRAEAFF. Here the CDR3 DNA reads TGTGCCAGCAGTTCAACAAAAAGGGAGCGGAGGGCTGAAGCTTTCTTT.

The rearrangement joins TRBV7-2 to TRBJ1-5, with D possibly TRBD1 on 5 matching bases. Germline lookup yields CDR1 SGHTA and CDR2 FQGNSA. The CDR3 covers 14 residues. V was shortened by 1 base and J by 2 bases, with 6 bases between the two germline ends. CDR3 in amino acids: CASSLGRGNQPQHF. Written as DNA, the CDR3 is TGTGCCAGCAGCTTAGGCAGGGGCAATCAGCCCCAGCATTTT. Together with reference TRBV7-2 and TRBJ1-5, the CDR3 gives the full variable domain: GAGVSQSPSNKVTEKGKDVELRCDPISGHTALYWYRQSLGQGLEFLIYFQGNSAPDKSGLPSDRFSAERTGGSVSTLTIQRTQQEDSAVYLCASSLGRGNQPQHFGDGTRLSIL.

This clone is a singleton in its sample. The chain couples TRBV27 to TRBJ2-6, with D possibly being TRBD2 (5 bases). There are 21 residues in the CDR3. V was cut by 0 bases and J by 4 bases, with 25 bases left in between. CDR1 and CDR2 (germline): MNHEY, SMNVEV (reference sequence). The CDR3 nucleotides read TGTGCCAGCAGTTTATCGAATCGTCAGCGGCCGATCCAGGTGGGGGCCAACGTCCTGACTTTC. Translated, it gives CASSLSNRQRPIQVGANVLTF.

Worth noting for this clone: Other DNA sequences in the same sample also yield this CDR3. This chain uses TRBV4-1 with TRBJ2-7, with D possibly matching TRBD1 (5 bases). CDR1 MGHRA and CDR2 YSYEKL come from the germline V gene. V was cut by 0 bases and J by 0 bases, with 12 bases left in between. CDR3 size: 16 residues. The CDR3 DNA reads TGCGCCAGCAGCCAAGAGTGGACAAGTTTCTCCTACGAGCAGTACTTC. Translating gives CASSQEWTSFSYEQYF.

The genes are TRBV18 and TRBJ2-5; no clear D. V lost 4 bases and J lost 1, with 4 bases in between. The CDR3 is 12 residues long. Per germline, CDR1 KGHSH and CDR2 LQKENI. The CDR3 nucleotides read TGTGCCAGCTCACAACTCCAAGAGACCCAGTACTTC. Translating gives CASSQLQETQYF.

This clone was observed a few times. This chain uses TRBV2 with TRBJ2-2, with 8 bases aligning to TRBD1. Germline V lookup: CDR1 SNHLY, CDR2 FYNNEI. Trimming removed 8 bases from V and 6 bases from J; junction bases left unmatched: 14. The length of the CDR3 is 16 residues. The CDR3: CASVSGLDRVAGELFF. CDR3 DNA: TGTGCCAGCGTGAGTGGGCTGGACAGGGTAGCCGGGGAGCTGTTTTTT.

For the CDR3, the DNA is TGCGCCAGCAGCTTTGTCAGGGGGCAGAGCTCGGCTTTCTTT. Residues: CASSFVRGQSSAFF. J is TRBJ1-1 and V is TRBV5-1, with 8 bases identical to TRBD1. Trimming at V came to 2 bases and at J to 11 bases, leaving 11 bases not matched to a gene. CDR3 length equals 14 residues. Germline CDR1 reads SGHRS; CDR2 reads YFSETQ.

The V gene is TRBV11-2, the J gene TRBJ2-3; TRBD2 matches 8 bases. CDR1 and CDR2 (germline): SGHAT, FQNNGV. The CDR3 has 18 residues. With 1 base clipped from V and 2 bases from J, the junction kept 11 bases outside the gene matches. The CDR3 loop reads CASSLVGGAGGYTDTQYF. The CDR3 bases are TGTGCCAGCAGCTTAGTGGGCGGGGCGGGAGGATACACAGATACGCAGTATTTT.

This CDR3 reads CASGQGLATEAFF. CDR3 sequence (DNA): TGCGCCAGCGGACAGGGACTGGCCACTGAAGCTTTCTTT. The genes are TRBV5-1 and TRBJ1-1; TRBD1 matches 8 bases. Germline assignment: CDR1 SGHRS and CDR2 YFSETQ. The CDR3 spans 13 residues. V lost 7 bases, J lost 4 bases, and 6 bases stayed unmatched.

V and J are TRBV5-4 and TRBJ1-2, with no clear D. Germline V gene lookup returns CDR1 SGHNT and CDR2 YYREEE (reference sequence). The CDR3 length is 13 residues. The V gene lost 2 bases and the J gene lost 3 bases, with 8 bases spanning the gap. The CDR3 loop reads CASSFEHHYGYTF. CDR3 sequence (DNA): TGTGCCAGCAGCTTCGAGCACCACTATGGCTACACCTTC.

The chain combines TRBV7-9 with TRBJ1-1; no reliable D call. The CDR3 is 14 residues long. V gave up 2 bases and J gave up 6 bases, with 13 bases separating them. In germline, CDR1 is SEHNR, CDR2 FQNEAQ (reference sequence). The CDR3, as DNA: TGTGCCAGCAGCTTAAACTCTGATGCCTCTGAAGCTTTCTTT. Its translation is CASSLNSDASEAFF.

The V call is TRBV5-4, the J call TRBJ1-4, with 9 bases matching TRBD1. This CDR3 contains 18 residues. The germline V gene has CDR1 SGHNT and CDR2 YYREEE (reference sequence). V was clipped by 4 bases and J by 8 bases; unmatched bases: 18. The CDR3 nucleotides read TGTGCCAGCAGCCCCCGGCCGGGACAGGGACCTCCTCGGGAAAAACTGTTTTTT. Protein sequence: CASSPRPGQGPPREKLFF.

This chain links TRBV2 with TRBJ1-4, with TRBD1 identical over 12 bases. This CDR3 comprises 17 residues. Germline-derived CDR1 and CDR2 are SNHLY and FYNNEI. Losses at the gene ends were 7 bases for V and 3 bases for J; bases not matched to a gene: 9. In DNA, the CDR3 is TGTGCCAGCACCCGGGACAGGGGGCGCTTGGCTAATGAAAAACTGTTTTTT. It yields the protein CASTRDRGRLANEKLFF. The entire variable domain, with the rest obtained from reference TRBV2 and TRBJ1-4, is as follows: EPEVTQTPSHQVTQMGQEVILRCVPISNHLYFYWYRQILGQKVEFLVSFYNNEISEKSEIFDDQFSVERPDGSNFTLKIRSTKLEDSAMYFCASTRDRGRLANEKLFFGSGTQLSVL.

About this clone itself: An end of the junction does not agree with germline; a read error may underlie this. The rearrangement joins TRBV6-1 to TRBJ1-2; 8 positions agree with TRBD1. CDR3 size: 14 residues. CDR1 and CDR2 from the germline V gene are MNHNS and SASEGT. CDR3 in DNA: TGTGCCAGCAGTAAAGCCGGGACAGGCTATGGCTACACCTTC. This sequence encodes CASSKAGTGYGYTF.

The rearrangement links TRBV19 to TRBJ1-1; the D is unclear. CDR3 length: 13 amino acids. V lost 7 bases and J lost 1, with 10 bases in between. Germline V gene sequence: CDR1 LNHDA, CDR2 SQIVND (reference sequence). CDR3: CASIQAPNTEAFF. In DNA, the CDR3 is TGTGCCAGTATCCAGGCCCCGAACACTGAAGCTTTCTTT.

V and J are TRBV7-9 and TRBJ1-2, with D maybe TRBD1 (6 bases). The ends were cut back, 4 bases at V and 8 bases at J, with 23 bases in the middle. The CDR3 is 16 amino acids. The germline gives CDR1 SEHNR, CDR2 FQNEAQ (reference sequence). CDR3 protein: CASSSLGGALQGGYTF. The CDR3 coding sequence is TGTGCCAGCAGCTCCTTGGGGGGGGCACTCCAAGGAGGCTACACCTTC.

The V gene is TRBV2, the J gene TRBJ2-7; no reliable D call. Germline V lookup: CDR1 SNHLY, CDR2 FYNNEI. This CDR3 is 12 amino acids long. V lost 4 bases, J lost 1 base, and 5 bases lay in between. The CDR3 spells CASSVLSYEQYF. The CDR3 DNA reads TGTGCCAGCAGTGTGCTATCCTACGAGCAGTACTTC.

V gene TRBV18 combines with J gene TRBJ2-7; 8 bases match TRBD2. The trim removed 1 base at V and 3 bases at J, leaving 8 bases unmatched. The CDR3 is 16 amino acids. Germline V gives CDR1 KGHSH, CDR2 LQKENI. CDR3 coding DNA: TGTGCCAGCTCACCACTCGGATCGAGCGGGAGCTACGAGCAGTACTTC. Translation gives CASSPLGSSGSYEQYF.

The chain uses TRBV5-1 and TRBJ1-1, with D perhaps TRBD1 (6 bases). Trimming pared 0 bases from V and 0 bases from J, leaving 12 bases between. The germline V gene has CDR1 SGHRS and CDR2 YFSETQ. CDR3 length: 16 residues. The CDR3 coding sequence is TGCGCCAGCAGCTTGGCCAGCGGACAGTTGAACACTGAAGCTTTCTTT. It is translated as CASSLASGQLNTEAFF.

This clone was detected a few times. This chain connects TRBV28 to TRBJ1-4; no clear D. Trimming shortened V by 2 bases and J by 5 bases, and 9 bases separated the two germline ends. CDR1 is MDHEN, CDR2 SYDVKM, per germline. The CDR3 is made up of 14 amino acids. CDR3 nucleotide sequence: TGTGCCAGCAGTTTAGTGCACCAGAATGAAAAACTGTTTTTT. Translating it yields CASSLVHQNEKLFF.

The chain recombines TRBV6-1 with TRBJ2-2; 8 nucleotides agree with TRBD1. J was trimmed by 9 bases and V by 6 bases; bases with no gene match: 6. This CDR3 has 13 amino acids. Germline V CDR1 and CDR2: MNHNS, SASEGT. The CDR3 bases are TGTGCCAGCAGCTCGGGACAGGTCCGGGAGCTGTTTTTT. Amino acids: CASSSGQVRELFF.

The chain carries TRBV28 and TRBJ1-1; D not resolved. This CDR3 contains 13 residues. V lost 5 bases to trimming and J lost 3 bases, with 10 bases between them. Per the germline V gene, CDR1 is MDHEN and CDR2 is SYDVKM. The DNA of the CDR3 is TGTGCCAGCAGTCCGACACTCTACACTGAAGCTTTCTTT. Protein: CASSPTLYTEAFF.